Reported below is one T cell receptor (beta chain). What it recognizes is unknown. Trimming removed 5 bases from V and 5 bases from J, with 10 bases in between. CDR3 length equals 13 residues. Germline V CDR1 and CDR2: SEHNR, FQNEAQ (reference sequence). Clones were sequenced by immunoSEQ multiplex PCR, and TCRdb holds only the in-frame ones, with some missing. The table records fewer than 150,000 clones, under 85% of them present only once. The data are from a study of T cell responses to AZD1222 COVID-19 vaccine. Findings and caveats of the study: The reported proportion of spike-specific TCRs targeting unmutated variant regions was nearly half. There were repertoire samples only from the period after the peak T cell response.

J is TRBJ1-5 and V is TRBV7-9; tentatively, D is TRBD1 (5 bases). Sequencing used peripheral blood, obtained on day 0 of AZD1222 vaccination. This clonotype was sampled from an adult in good health. The CDR3 coding sequence is TGTGCCAGCAGCGGATGGGGGGATCAGCCCCAGCATTTT. Encoded protein: CASSGWGDQPQHF.